These T cell receptor beta chains were read from a single sample in a study of post-analysis software for immune sequencing data. One entry per CDR3 protein results from TCRdb running MiXCR on the PCR reads. The sample lists 250,000 to 300,000 distinct CDR3 sequences, 35% to 40% occurring once. Material: blood. The receptors originated from a girl under 18 with multiple sclerosis. CDR3s include the opening cysteine and the closing phenylalanine or tryptophan. A D gene is named only where the DNA matches it firmly. Not every row has a clone size; where given, it reads once, few, many or a size class.

v_call	j_call	d_call	clone_size	cdr3_nt	cdr3_aa
TRBV15	TRBJ1-4	-	few	TGTGCCATCAAGGGTAGTAGCGAAAAACTGTTTTTT	CAIKGSSEKLFF
TRBV7-9	TRBJ1-2	-	-	TGTGCCAGCAGCTTAGTACAGTTCGGCTACACCTTC	CASSLVQFGYTF
TRBV7-2	TRBJ2-1	-	medium-sized	TGTGCCAGCAGCCGTGGACAGAGCAGCTCCTACAATGAGCAGTTCTTC	CASSRGQSSSYNEQFF
TRBV14	TRBJ1-1	-	few	TGTGCCAGCAGCCTTATCGAGGGTTACACTGAAGCTTTCTTT	CASSLIEGYTEAFF
TRBV6-4	TRBJ2-5	TRBD2	many	TGTGCCAGCAGCGCAGCCGGGACTAGTGGAGAGACCCAGTACTTC	CASSAAGTSGETQYF
TRBV4-3	TRBJ2-3	-	-	TGCGCCAGCAGCCAAGTCGCCCCGGGGGGCCTCGTTCCAGATACGCAGTATTTT	CASSQVAPGGLVPDTQYF
TRBV28	TRBJ2-7	TRBD1	few	TGTGCCAGCAGTTCAGCCGCGGGGACAGGGAACTACGAGCAGTACTTC	CASSSAAGTGNYEQYF
TRBV13	TRBJ2-1	-	few	TGTGCCAGCAGCCAAGGACTATTTAATGAGCAGTTCTTC	CASSQGLFNEQFF
TRBV27	TRBJ2-2	TRBD1	-	TGTGCCAGCAGTTTATCCCGGACAGGGGGCGTCGGGGAGCTGTTTTTT	CASSLSRTGGVGELFF
TRBV12-3/TRBV12-4	TRBJ2-7	TRBD1	-	TGTGCCAGCAGTATCCGGACAGGGGGGGACGAGCAGTACTTC	CASSIRTGGDEQYF
TRBV9	TRBJ2-1	-	-	TGTGCCAGCAGCCCCCCCACGGCTGAGCAGTTCTTC	CASSPPTAEQFF
TRBV4-1	TRBJ1-6	-	many	TGCGCCAGCAGCCAGACGGGCGGGGTCGGGTCACCCCTCCACTTT	CASSQTGGVGSPLHF
TRBV20-1	TRBJ1-2	-	many	TGCAGTGCCACAGGGTTAGGTGGCTACACCTTC	CSATGLGGYTF
TRBV6-1	TRBJ1-4	-	-	TGTGCCAGCAGTGAACTGGGGGGGACTAATGAAAAACTGTTTTTT	CASSELGGTNEKLFF
TRBV5-5	TRBJ2-7	-	-	TGTGCCAGCCAACAGGGATTGGGCTACGAGCAGTACTTC	CASQQGLGYEQYF
TRBV6-6	TRBJ2-6	-	many	TGTGCCAGCAGTTACTCGAGGGCTGGGGCCAACGTCCTGACTTTC	CASSYSRAGANVLTF
TRBV6-1	TRBJ1-5	-	many	TGTGCCAGCAGTAAACAGGGTAGCAATCAGCCCCAGCATTTT	CASSKQGSNQPQHF
TRBV7-9	TRBJ2-1	TRBD2	many	TGTGCCAGCGGATCTAGCGGGGCCCACAGTGAGCAGTTCTTC	CASGSSGAHSEQFF
TRBV24-1	TRBJ2-1	-	many	TGTGCCACCAGTGATCGCCCCCAGGGGCTCAATGAGCAGTTCTTC	CATSDRPQGLNEQFF
TRBV7-9	TRBJ1-1	TRBD1	-	TGTGCCAGCAGCGAAGAACAGGGGGTTAAGGACACTGAAGCTTTCTTT	CASSEEQGVKDTEAFF
TRBV5-1	TRBJ2-1	-	-	TGCGCCAGCCGAGCCCTCGGGACTTATAACAATGAGCAGTTCTTC	CASRALGTYNNEQFF
TRBV13	TRBJ2-3	-	few	TGTGCCAGCAGCTTAGGGGTGGGGGGTATTTTGGATACGCAGTATTTT	CASSLGVGGILDTQYF
TRBV5-1	TRBJ2-2	-	-	TGCGCCACCGTGGACCACACCGGGGAGCTGTTTTTT	CATVDHTGELFF
TRBV20-1	TRBJ2-3	-	-	TGCAGTGCTCCCCAAGAGGGGGATACGCAGTATTTT	CSAPQEGDTQYF
TRBV12-3/TRBV12-4	TRBJ2-7	-	-	TGTGCCAGCAGTCAAGGACCCCGGAGCGAGCAGTACTTC	CASSQGPRSEQYF
TRBV5-1	TRBJ1-4	TRBD1	many	TGCGCCAGCAGCCGGGGACAGGGGGATGAAAAACTGTTTTTT	CASSRGQGDEKLFF
TRBV20-1	TRBJ2-1	TRBD2	many	TGCAGTGCTAGGCGGGAGAACTCCTACAATGAGCAGTTCTTC	CSARRENSYNEQFF
TRBV5-1	TRBJ2-3	-	-	TGCGCCAGCAGCTCTGACCGTGGGATCCGCACAGATACGCAGTATTTT	CASSSDRGIRTDTQYF
TRBV5-1	TRBJ2-2	TRBD1	few	TGCGCCAGCAGCTTGACGGTCACAGGGGGCCCCGGGGAGCTGTTTTTT	CASSLTVTGGPGELFF
TRBV4-1	TRBJ1-1	-	-	TGCGCCAGCAGCCAAGCTCGCGGCAGGGCCACTGAAGCTTTCTTT	CASSQARGRATEAFF
TRBV13	TRBJ1-3	TRBD1	-	TGTGCCAGCAGCATCCTGACAGGGGGCTCTGGAAACACCATATATTTT	CASSILTGGSGNTIYF
TRBV20-1	TRBJ1-1	-	few	TGCAGTGCCTCGGGACTTTCCTTTATGAACACTGAAGCTTTCTTT	CSASGLSFMNTEAFF
TRBV5-6	TRBJ1-5	TRBD1	-	TGTGCCAGCAGCTTGGGACCGACAGGGGGCGTTGGCAATCAGCCCCAGCATTTT	CASSLGPTGGVGNQPQHF
TRBV29-1	TRBJ2-7	-	-	TGCAGCGTTGACATCCGCGGTGCTAACAATGAGCAGTACTTC	CSVDIRGANNEQYF
TRBV11-2	TRBJ2-1	-	-	TGTGCCAGCAGCAACACCGGGACCCAGGAGACCCAGTTCTTC	CASSNTGTQETQFF
TRBV19	TRBJ1-1	-	-	TGTGCCAGTAGTATTAGTTGGCGACCTATTGAAGCTTTCTTT	CASSISWRPIEAFF
TRBV24-1	TRBJ2-7	TRBD2	-	TGTGCCACCAGTGATTTGAGGACTAGCGGGGGGGAGGGGCAGTACTTC	CATSDLRTSGGEGQYF
TRBV18	TRBJ1-1	-	few	TGTGCCAGCTCACGGGGCCAGAACACTGAAGCTTTCTTT	CASSRGQNTEAFF
TRBV6-2/TRBV6-3	TRBJ2-1	-	many	TGTGCCAGCAGTTACGCAACTATAGCCTACAATGAGCAGTTCTTC	CASSYATIAYNEQFF
TRBV25-1	TRBJ1-5	-	once	TGTGCCAGCAGTAACACCGGACCTAATCAGCCCCAGCATTTT	CASSNTGPNQPQHF
TRBV7-2	TRBJ1-6	-	many	TGTGCCAGCAGCTTAGGGCCAGTGGAGGGGGCCCTCCACTTT	CASSLGPVEGALHF
TRBV29-1	TRBJ1-4	TRBD1	many	TGCAGCGTTGGACAGGGTGTAGGTGAAAAACTGTTTTTT	CSVGQGVGEKLFF
TRBV6-1	TRBJ2-1	TRBD2	many	TGTGCCAGCGCAGGACTAGCGGGAGTCAATGAGCAGTTCTTC	CASAGLAGVNEQFF
TRBV7-9	TRBJ2-5	TRBD2	-	TGTGCCAGCAGCTGGGCGGGGGGCCAAGAGACCCAGTACTTC	CASSWAGGQETQYF
TRBV5-1	TRBJ2-5	TRBD2	-	TGCGCCAGCAGCTTGCGACTAGCGGGAGATCGAGAGACCCAGTACTTC	CASSLRLAGDRETQYF
TRBV5-1	TRBJ2-3	TRBD2	-	TGCGCCAGCAGCTTCGGGACTAGCGGGGATACGCAGTATTTT	CASSFGTSGDTQYF
TRBV28	TRBJ1-4	-	-	TGTGCCAGCTCAAACGGGGGGCTGACTAATGAAAAACTGTTTTTT	CASSNGGLTNEKLFF
TRBV5-1	TRBJ2-3	-	many	TGCGCCAGCAATCTCTCCGGGAAGGGCACAGATACGCAGTATTTT	CASNLSGKGTDTQYF
TRBV6-4	TRBJ2-3	TRBD2	once	TGTGCCAGCAGCCAACTTGGGGCTAGCGGGGCAGATACGCAGTATTTT	CASSQLGASGADTQYF
TRBV7-3	TRBJ1-2	-	once	TGTGCCAGCAGCTTAAAAAGGGAAGGGTCCTATGGCTACACCTTC	CASSLKREGSYGYTF
TRBV29-1	TRBJ2-1	-	many	TGCAGCGTTGACTCCTCGGGACGCTATGAGCAGTTCTTC	CSVDSSGRYEQFF
TRBV12-3/TRBV12-4	TRBJ1-4	-	-	TGTGCCAGCAGTTTCACGCAGGGCCCCCATGAAAAACTGTTTTTT	CASSFTQGPHEKLFF
TRBV7-2	TRBJ2-5	-	-	TGTGCCAGCAGCTTAGCGGGGCCCGGGGAGACCCAGTACTTC	CASSLAGPGETQYF
TRBV3-1	TRBJ2-3	-	few	TGTGCCAGCAGCCAAGACGACACAGATACGCAGTATTTT	CASSQDDTDTQYF
TRBV14	TRBJ1-1	-	-	TGTGCCAGCAACCGGGCGGGGGTTTGGAACACTGAAGCTTTCTTT	CASNRAGVWNTEAFF